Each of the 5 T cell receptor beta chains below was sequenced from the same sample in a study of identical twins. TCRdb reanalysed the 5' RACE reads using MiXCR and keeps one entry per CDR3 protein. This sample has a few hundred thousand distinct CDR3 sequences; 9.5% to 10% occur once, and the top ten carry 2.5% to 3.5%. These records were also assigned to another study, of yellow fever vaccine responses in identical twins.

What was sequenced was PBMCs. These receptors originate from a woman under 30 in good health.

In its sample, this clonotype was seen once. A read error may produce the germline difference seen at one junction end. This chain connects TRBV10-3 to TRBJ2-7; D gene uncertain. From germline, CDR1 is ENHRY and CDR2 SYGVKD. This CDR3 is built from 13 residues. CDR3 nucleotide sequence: TGTGCCATCAGTGATACGGTCTCCTACGAGCAATACTTC. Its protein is CAISDTVSYEQYF.

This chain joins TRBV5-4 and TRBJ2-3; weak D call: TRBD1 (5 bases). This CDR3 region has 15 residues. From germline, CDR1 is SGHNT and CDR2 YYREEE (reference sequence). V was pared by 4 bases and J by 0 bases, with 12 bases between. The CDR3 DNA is TGTGCCAGCAGCATTACGACAGCGAGCACAGATACGCAGTATTTT. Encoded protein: CASSITTASTDTQYF.

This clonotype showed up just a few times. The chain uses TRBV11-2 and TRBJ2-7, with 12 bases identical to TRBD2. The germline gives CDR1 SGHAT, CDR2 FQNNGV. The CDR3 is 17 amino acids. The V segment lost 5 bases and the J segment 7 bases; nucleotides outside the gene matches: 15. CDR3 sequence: CASSKALTSGSSIEQYF. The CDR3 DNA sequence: TGTGCCAGCAGCAAGGCCCTGACTAGCGGGAGCTCGATTGAGCAGTACTTC.

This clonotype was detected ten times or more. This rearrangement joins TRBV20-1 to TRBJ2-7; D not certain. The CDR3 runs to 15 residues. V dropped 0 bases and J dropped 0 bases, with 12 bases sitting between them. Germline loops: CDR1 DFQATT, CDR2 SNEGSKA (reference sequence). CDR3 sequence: CSARDIWAGSYEQYF. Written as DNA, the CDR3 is TGCAGTGCTAGAGATATTTGGGCAGGCTCCTACGAGCAGTACTTC.

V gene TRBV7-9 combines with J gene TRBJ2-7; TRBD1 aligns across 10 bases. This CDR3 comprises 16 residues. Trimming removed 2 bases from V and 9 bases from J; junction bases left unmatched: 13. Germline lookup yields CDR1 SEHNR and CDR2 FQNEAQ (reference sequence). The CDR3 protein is CASSLSTGGLFRGQYF. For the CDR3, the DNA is TGTGCCAGCAGCTTATCGACAGGGGGCCTATTTCGCGGGCAGTACTTC. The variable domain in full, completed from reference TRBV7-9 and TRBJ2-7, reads DTGVSQNPRHKITKRGQNVTFRCDPISEHNRLYWYRQTLGQGPEFLTYFQNEAQLEKSRLLSDRFSAERPKGSFSTLEIQRTEQGDSAMYLCASSLSTGGLFRGQYFGPGTRLTVT.